This TCR beta chain was recorded in a study of cytomegalovirus exposure and HLA in healthy donors (dated by TCRdb to 2015 to 2018). Some background on the complete study: An earlier analysis of roughly 610 of the donors reported about 260 Gb of sequence data and around 100 million unique TCR beta sequences obtained from around 190 million T cells. The later analysis used no new phenotypic data to find candidate immune exposures, relying instead on TCR beta sequences and their occurrence across donors. Across about 380 genotyped donors of the cohort, an average of about 240,000 unique TCR beta nucleotide sequences per donor were sequenced, and roughly 18% of those sequences were non-productive. In addition to the first cohort of about 650 subjects, a separate validation cohort of around 110 different subjects was used. Donor age, sex, ethnicity and CMV serostatus were compiled together with the repertoire data. An earlier analysis of approximately 630 of the donors applied high-throughput TCR beta sequencing to assess whether each TCR beta V gene segment acted as functional or pseudogenic. Among the approximately 420 genotyped donors, 81% belonged to the genetic ancestry cluster associated with self-reported Caucasian donors. All discovery cohort repertoires had been generated using a single sequencing platform. The study combined high-throughput TCR immunosequencing, statistical association of individual TCRs with disease status, and machine learning to predict cytomegalovirus infection status. Typing coverage varied by locus: roughly 620-640 donors for A, B, C, DRB1 and DQB1; more than 500 for DQA1; over 600 for DPA1; approximately 450 for DPB1. The T cell repertoires of around 730 subjects were profiled by immunosequencing and related to cytomegalovirus serostatus. An early release that covered more than 550 HLA-typed donors contained around 300 gigabases of sequencing data and tens of millions of unique TCR sequences. A later genetic analysis took genome-wide SNP genotypes for about 65% of the 666 donors and used that subset as a discovery cohort. Both class I and class II loci were covered by HLA typing, at four-digit resolution. Four or five DR-DQ haplotypes were handled as single units for association and clustering, since linkage in the cohort was strong. The study aimed to test whether signatures of past pathogen exposure could be identified by cataloging public T cell receptors. A later analysis re-examined previously published TCR beta repertoires from 610 or so donors and added high-resolution HLA genotyping to investigate patterns of TCR occurrence. Broader findings and caveats from the paper: Immune exposure information for the cohort was limited to CMV serostatus. A later analysis associated 16,951 TCR beta sequences with specific HLA alleles at a false discovery rate of 0.05. According to a later genetic analysis, donors in an Asian-associated ancestry cluster had fewer N-insertions in productive TCRs than the approximately 670-donor mean. Most TCR sequences were observed very rarely across donors, whereas some public TCRs were present in many individuals. In an earlier analysis of 587 of the donors, most TCR beta V segments appeared in productive rearrangements about 87% or about 30% of the time, broadly matching IMGT annotations. A later genetic analysis associated a missense DCLRE1C variant with V-gene and J-gene trimming of TCR beta chains, and an independent cohort replicated the association. In a later analysis, HLA-associated TCR beta chains were found to be more clonally expanded and to have lower generation probabilities than equally common non-associated chains. In the study, about 150 TCR beta chains were listed as associated with cytomegalovirus. The authors suggested that the approach could potentially be extended to other disease states and immunological phenotypes. According to a later analysis, parvovirus B19, influenza, CMV and Epstein-Barr virus appeared linked to several top co-occurrence clusters. A further reported finding was that TCR beta sequences accurately predicted the HLA-A and HLA-B alleles for most subjects in the first cohort. Because counts were too low, about 17 rarely observed V segments, including chromosome 9 orphons, were excluded from the earlier analysis of some 540 of the donors. A cluster of highly shared sequence variants was judged likely to be a technical artifact of the sequencing pipeline. Sequencing depth was assumed to be roughly uniform across donors in the presence/absence analyses, though that assumption may not hold. A few of the identified cytomegalovirus-associated TCR beta chains were confirmed in vitro to be specific for cytomegalovirus antigens. Because HLA typing was missing for some donors at each locus, association tests included only the typed subset. Correlated functional status among segregating V segments might reflect linkage disequilibrium, but an unknown experimental factor could not be ruled out. Strong co-occurrence of HLA alleles, especially DR and DQ, made assigning TCR associations to individual alleles difficult. In both the original and validation cohorts, the classifier was reported to diagnose cytomegalovirus status with high specificity and sensitivity. This cohort had only TCR beta chains sequenced, and the lack of alpha or paired-chain data limited which features could be detected. In a later analysis, TCR association rates were found to vary across HLA loci, with the most associated TCRs seen for DRB1 alleles and the fewest for HLA-C alleles. Some IMGT-functional V segments, including TRBV6-2 and TRBV6-3, could not be distinguished by the 87-base-pair reads and were therefore excluded. Most CMV-associated TCR beta chains appeared to be HLA-restricted in a later analysis, and the HLA associations seemed to be driven largely by CMV exposure.

Details on this clone: The specificity of this receptor is unknown. No base qualities exist here, and no much larger clone lies one base off it.

The cohort comprised hundreds of healthy bone marrow donors. Cohort members were all nominally healthy when sampled, although unrecorded immune exposures were likely present. The donor was CMV seropositive and belonged to the group of 250 to 300 seropositive cohort members. Each donor provided a peripheral blood sample, and peripheral blood mononuclear cells were used for TCR beta sequencing. The Qiagen DNeasy Blood Extraction Kit was used to extract genomic DNA from the blood cell samples. At the junction V is shortened by 0 bases and J by 6 bases; bases outside the gene matches: 5. Based on the germline V gene (reference sequence), the CDR1 and CDR2 sequences are SGHNT and YYREEE. The CDR3 spans 15 residues, from the cysteine through the phenylalanine. Only CDR3 DNA is held: 45 bases, read in frame from base 1. The method was the immunoSEQ multiplex PCR assay. A mixture of 60 forward primers for TCR Vbeta segments and 13 reverse primers for TCR Jbeta segments was used in the multiplex PCR. The CDR3 region of rearranged TCR beta genes was amplified from genomic DNA by a multiplex PCR assay. On the Illumina HiSeq System, the amplified TCR beta libraries were sequenced as 87-base-pair reads. On the study's bioinformatics: In a later analysis, tens of millions of unique TCR beta chains were counted across the 650 to 750 repertoires, and roughly 11 million of these chains were shared by at least two donors. Raw reads were error-corrected and collapsed into unique sequences with a nearest-neighbor algorithm that merged closely related sequences to remove PCR and sequencing errors. Alignment of CDR3 sequences to IMGT reference sequences was used to assign V, D and J gene segments. For a sequence to be retained, at least a six-nucleotide match to both a V gene segment and a J gene segment was required. A rearrangement was called productive if the CDR3 had no stop codons and remained in frame with V and J, and every other rearrangement was called non-productive. Following IMGT convention, CDR3 was defined as the stretch from the second conserved V-encoded cysteine to the conserved J-encoded phenylalanine. The earlier analysis of around 640 of the donors excluded sequences that lacked an unambiguous match to a single V gene segment. In an earlier analysis of 587 of the donors, a V segment was called functional when productive rearrangements were above 56.7%, and segregating when the standard deviation between donors exceeded 5%. To diagnose cytomegalovirus status from the catalog of TCR beta chain sequences, a statistical classification framework was built. In a later analysis, V and J genes were assigned by comparing TCR nucleotide sequences against IMGT/GENE-DB human TR gene sequences. Using the TCRdist pipeline, a later analysis assigned CDR3 sequences along with most-parsimonious VDJ recombination scenarios. In a later analysis, each TCR beta chain was defined by its CDR3 amino acid sequence together with its V-gene family, and reads lacking a unique V-gene family were excluded. In a later analysis, nearly 600 highly shared, low-generation-probability nucleotide sequences were removed to address suspected cross-contamination and a sequencing artifact. In a later analysis, a clonal expansion index for each public chain was calculated from normalized within-repertoire ranks of inferred template counts. In a later analysis, generation probabilities were computed using a VDJ recombination model fitted to out-of-frame rearrangements, and the results were checked against IGoR. In a later analysis, hypergeometric tests were used to score TCR-TCR, TCR-HLA and TCR-CMV co-occurrence, with a repertoire-size bias correction applied to TCR pairs. False discovery rates were estimated in a later analysis by permuting HLA or CMV assignments 20 times. In a later analysis, co-occurring TCRs were grouped using DBSCAN, with TCRdist sequence similarity added in when clustering inside HLA-allele-positive subsets. For co-occurrence clustering, repertoires with fewer than 30,000 or more than 120,000 public chains were excluded, along with roughly 5 repertoires with anomalous nucleotide sharing. The immuneACCESS repertoire file appears here via TCRdb, limited to in-frame rearrangements. These files lack a portion of the clones; in checked studies, under half of the deficit traces to unresolved V genes, and the cause of the others is not known. That table is the source of V, J and clone size, and D and trimming were worked out from the DNA. Across this sample there are under 100,000 clones, with about two thirds seen only once. Of the sample, 5.5% falls within the top ten clones.

The V gene is TRBV5-4 and the J gene is TRBJ1-2; 10 of the junction bases match TRBD1. The receptor comes from a woman aged 25-40 years in good health and CMV-seropositive. Sequencing was performed on PBMCs. The sequence in DNA is TGTGCCAGCAGCTTGGGGGGACAGGGGATAAATGGCTACACCTTC. It is translated as CASSLGGQGINGYTF.